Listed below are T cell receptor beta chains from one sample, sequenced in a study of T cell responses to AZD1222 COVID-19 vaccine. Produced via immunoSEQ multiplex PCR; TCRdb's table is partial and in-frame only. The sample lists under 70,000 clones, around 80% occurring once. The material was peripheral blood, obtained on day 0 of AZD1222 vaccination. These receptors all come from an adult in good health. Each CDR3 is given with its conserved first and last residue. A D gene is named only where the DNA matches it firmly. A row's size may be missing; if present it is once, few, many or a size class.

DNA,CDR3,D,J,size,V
TGTGCCAGCAGTGACAATCAGCCCCAGCATTTT,CASSDNQPQHF,NA,TRBJ1-5,NA,TRBV6-1
TGTGCCACCAGTGAGCCAGAATCTAACTATGGCTACACCTTC,CATSEPESNYGYTF,NA,TRBJ1-2,NA,TRBV24-1
TGTGCCAGCTCGCCGATATCAAACACTGAAGCTTTCTTT,CASSPISNTEAFF,NA,TRBJ1-1,NA,TRBV18
TGTGCCAGCAGCCAAGGTGTGGGAGGGAAACTATCCTACGAGCAGTACTTC,CASSQGVGGKLSYEQYF,TRBD2,TRBJ2-7,NA,TRBV3-1/TRBV3-2
TGCAGTGCTAGTTTCGGGGGGCGTTTCTACGAGCAGTACTTC,CSASFGGRFYEQYF,NA,TRBJ2-7,once,TRBV20-1
TGTGCCAGCAGCTTGGAGGCGGCAGGGGATGAAAAACTGTTTTTT,CASSLEAAGDEKLFF,NA,TRBJ1-4,NA,TRBV5-8
TGTGCCAGCAGCTTGAGCAGGGTGGGTGAAGCTTTCTTT,CASSLSRVGEAFF,NA,TRBJ1-1,NA,TRBV5-6
TGTGCCAGCAGCTTACCCGAAGAGACCCAGTACTTC,CASSLPEETQYF,NA,TRBJ2-5,once,TRBV7-9
TGTGCCAGTAGTGCGGTCGGGACAGGTCGGGCCTACGAGCAGTACTTC,CASSAVGTGRAYEQYF,TRBD1,TRBJ2-7,NA,TRBV19
TGTGCCAGCAGGCAGGACCATGGGGTCACTGAAGCTTTCTTT,CASRQDHGVTEAFF,NA,TRBJ1-1,NA,TRBV6-5
TGTGCCAGCAGCTCCCCTGGCGGGGACAACTACGAGCAGTACTTC,CASSSPGGDNYEQYF,NA,TRBJ2-7,NA,TRBV5-5
TGCGCCAGCAGCCCCGGGAATCCCTATAATTCACCCCTCCACTTT,CASSPGNPYNSPLHF,NA,TRBJ1-6,NA,TRBV5-1
TGTGCCAGCAGCTTATCGTACAGGGAGGATCAGCCCCAGCATTTT,CASSLSYREDQPQHF,NA,TRBJ1-5,NA,TRBV7-2
TGTGCCAGCACCCTATATGACGGGAGTAATTCACCCCTCCACTTT,CASTLYDGSNSPLHF,NA,TRBJ1-6,NA,TRBV4-2
TGTGCCAGCTCACAGGGGGCGAACTATGGCTACACCTTC,CASSQGANYGYTF,TRBD1,TRBJ1-2,NA,TRBV18
TGTGCCAGCAGCCCGAAGCTCACAGGGCACACTGAAGCTTTCTTT,CASSPKLTGHTEAFF,NA,TRBJ1-1,NA,TRBV7-6
TGTGCCAGCAGCCCAAGACAGGGTAATTATGGCTACACCTTC,CASSPRQGNYGYTF,TRBD1,TRBJ1-2,NA,TRBV7-6
TGTGCCAGCAGTACTCCGGGACAGGGGGTGGTTAATTCACCCCTCCACTTT,CASSTPGQGVVNSPLHF,TRBD1,TRBJ1-6,NA,TRBV28
TGTGCCAGCAGCTTTCGGGGTGGGACTAATGAAAAACTGTTTTTT,CASSFRGGTNEKLFF,NA,TRBJ1-4,few,TRBV7-2
TGTGCCAGCAGTGAATCAAGGGGAGGGTACACTGAAGCTTTCTTT,CASSESRGGYTEAFF,NA,TRBJ1-1,few,TRBV25-1
TGTGCCAGTAAGACTGGGGCAGGGAACTATGGCTACACCTTC,CASKTGAGNYGYTF,NA,TRBJ1-2,once,TRBV19
TGTGCCAGCTCACCACCGGGGGGACAGTCTAATGAAAAACTGTTTTTT,CASSPPGGQSNEKLFF,TRBD1,TRBJ1-4,NA,TRBV18
TGTGCCAGCAGCCCTAAAGCGGGAGCGGATACGGGGGAGCTGTTTTTT,CASSPKAGADTGELFF,TRBD2,TRBJ2-2,few,TRBV4-2
TGTGCCAGCAGCTACCCATCCGACAGGGTGGCCTACGAGCAGTACTTC,CASSYPSDRVAYEQYF,TRBD1,TRBJ2-7,few,TRBV7-2
TGTGCCAGTAGTATAGATTTAGAGTTTGAAGCTTTCTTT,CASSIDLEFEAFF,NA,TRBJ1-1,NA,TRBV19
TGTGCCAGCAGCTTAACTGGGACAGGGGGACAGCCCCAGCATTTT,CASSLTGTGGQPQHF,TRBD1,TRBJ1-5,NA,TRBV7-2
TGTGCCAGCAGCGTAGAGGGGGCCGATGAAGCTTTCTTT,CASSVEGADEAFF,TRBD1,TRBJ1-1,NA,TRBV9
TGTGCCAGCAGTTACTCAGGGACAGGGGGCGATGGCTACACCTTC,CASSYSGTGGDGYTF,TRBD1,TRBJ1-2,NA,TRBV6-5
TGCAGTCAAGCAGCGCCGGACAGGGAGAGCTTC,CSQAAPDRESF,TRBD1,TRBJ1-2,few,TRBV20-1
TGTGCCAGCAGCTTCCATACGGCCCGCCGCGCCCAGTACTTC,CASSFHTARRAQYF,NA,TRBJ2-5,NA,TRBV7-8
TGTGCCAGCATCTTTAGCGGGGCGCCCTACGAGCAGTACTTC,CASIFSGAPYEQYF,TRBD2,TRBJ2-7,few,TRBV28
TGTGCCAGTAGTAACAATCAACAGGGATTGAAAGAGACCCAGTACTTC,CASSNNQQGLKETQYF,NA,TRBJ2-5,NA,TRBV19
TGTGCCTGGAGTGTAAGCAGGAGCTCCTATAATTCACCCCTCCACTTT,CAWSVSRSSYNSPLHF,NA,TRBJ1-6,NA,TRBV30
TGTGCCAGCAGTTCGCCGCTAGCGGGAGGGTACGAGCAGTACTTC,CASSSPLAGGYEQYF,TRBD2,TRBJ2-7,once,TRBV27
TGTGCCAGCAGCCAAGATCGAGACAGAGGTTCACCCCTCCACTTT,CASSQDRDRGSPLHF,NA,TRBJ1-6,NA,TRBV4-2
TGCGCCAGCAACCGACAGGGAGGAAAGGATGGCTACACCTTC,CASNRQGGKDGYTF,TRBD1,TRBJ1-2,NA,TRBV4-3
TGTGCCAGCACCCCGGACAGGGTCGGCTACACCTTC,CASTPDRVGYTF,TRBD1,TRBJ1-2,NA,TRBV25-1
TGTGCCAGAGGGGGGGTTAATCAGCCCCAGCATTTT,CARGGVNQPQHF,NA,TRBJ1-5,NA,TRBV27
TGTGCCAGCAGCGTACTCGGGACAGAGGTCGCTAGCACAGATACGCAGTATTTT,CASSVLGTEVASTDTQYF,TRBD1,TRBJ2-3,NA,TRBV9
TGTGCCAGCAGCGTCCCCCAAGCTTCGTCAGTTACCTACGAGCAGTACTTC,CASSVPQASSVTYEQYF,NA,TRBJ2-7,once,TRBV7-2
TGTGCCAGCAGTCGAACGGGGGGGCCATTCTCCTACGAGCAGTACTTC,CASSRTGGPFSYEQYF,TRBD2,TRBJ2-7,NA,TRBV27
TGTGCCAGCAGCCCCCTGCCGGCAGGGAACAATGAGCAGTTCTTC,CASSPLPAGNNEQFF,NA,TRBJ2-1,NA,TRBV7-2
TGTGCCAGCAGTTCGTCGAACAGGGGGCGCGTGGATGGCTACACCTTC,CASSSSNRGRVDGYTF,TRBD1,TRBJ1-2,NA,TRBV28
TGTGCCAGCAGTTACTCGAACAGGGGGGCAAGGAACACCATATATTTT,CASSYSNRGARNTIYF,TRBD1,TRBJ1-3,few,TRBV6-5
TGCGCCAGCAGCCCACAGGGAGTTGCAACTAATGAAAAACTGTTTTTT,CASSPQGVATNEKLFF,NA,TRBJ1-4,NA,TRBV5-1
TGTGCCAGCAGCTTAGTAGGTCAGGGGGGGACCCTTCCCGCCGATGAGCAGTTCTTC,CASSLVGQGGTLPADEQFF,NA,TRBJ2-1,once,TRBV7-9
TGTGCCAGCAGTTTCAAGAGCTCCTACAATGAGCAGTTCTTC,CASSFKSSYNEQFF,NA,TRBJ2-1,NA,TRBV28
TGTGCCAGCAGATCTACGGACAGGGGGGGGCAAAAACTGTTTTTT,CASRSTDRGGQKLFF,TRBD1,TRBJ1-4,NA,TRBV6-6
TGTGCCAGTAGTACCGGACTAGCGGGGCCTTACAATGAGCAGTTCTTC,CASSTGLAGPYNEQFF,TRBD2,TRBJ2-1,NA,TRBV19
TGTGCCAGCAGCCTTGGACAGTCAAATCAGCCCCAGCATTTT,CASSLGQSNQPQHF,NA,TRBJ1-5,NA,TRBV5-5
TGTGCCAGCTCACCGCTCGGGGTTGGGGACAAATATGGCTACACCTTC,CASSPLGVGDKYGYTF,NA,TRBJ1-2,NA,TRBV18
TGTGCCAGCAGTATGGGTAGCGGGAGGGCCACAGATACGCAGTATTTT,CASSMGSGRATDTQYF,TRBD2,TRBJ2-3,NA,TRBV6-2/TRBV6-3
TGTGCCAGCAGTTACCGAGGCAATAATTCGCCCCTCCACTTT,CASSYRGNNSPLHF,NA,TRBJ1-6,once,TRBV6-5
TGCGCCAGCAGTCAAACAGGGTTAATCTACGAGCAGTACTTC,CASSQTGLIYEQYF,NA,TRBJ2-7,NA,TRBV23-1
TGTGCCAGCAGCGGATGGGGACTAGCCCTCAATGAGCAGTTCTTC,CASSGWGLALNEQFF,TRBD2,TRBJ2-1,NA,TRBV9